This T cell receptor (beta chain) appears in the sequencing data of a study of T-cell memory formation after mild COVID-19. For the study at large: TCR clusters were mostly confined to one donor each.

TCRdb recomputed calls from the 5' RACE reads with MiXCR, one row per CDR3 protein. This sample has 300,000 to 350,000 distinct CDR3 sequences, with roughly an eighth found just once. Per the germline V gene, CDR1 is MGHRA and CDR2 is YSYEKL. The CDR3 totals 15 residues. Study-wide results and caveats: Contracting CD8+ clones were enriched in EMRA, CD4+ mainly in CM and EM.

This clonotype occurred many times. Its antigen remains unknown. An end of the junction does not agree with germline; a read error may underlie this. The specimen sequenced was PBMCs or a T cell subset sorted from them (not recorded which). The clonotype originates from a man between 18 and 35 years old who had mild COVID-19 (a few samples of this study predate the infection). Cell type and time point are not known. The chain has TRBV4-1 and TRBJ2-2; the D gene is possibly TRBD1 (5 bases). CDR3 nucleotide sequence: TGCGCCAGCACCCAAGGGGCGGTGGACACCGGGGAGCTGTTTTTT. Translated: CASTQGAVDTGELFF.